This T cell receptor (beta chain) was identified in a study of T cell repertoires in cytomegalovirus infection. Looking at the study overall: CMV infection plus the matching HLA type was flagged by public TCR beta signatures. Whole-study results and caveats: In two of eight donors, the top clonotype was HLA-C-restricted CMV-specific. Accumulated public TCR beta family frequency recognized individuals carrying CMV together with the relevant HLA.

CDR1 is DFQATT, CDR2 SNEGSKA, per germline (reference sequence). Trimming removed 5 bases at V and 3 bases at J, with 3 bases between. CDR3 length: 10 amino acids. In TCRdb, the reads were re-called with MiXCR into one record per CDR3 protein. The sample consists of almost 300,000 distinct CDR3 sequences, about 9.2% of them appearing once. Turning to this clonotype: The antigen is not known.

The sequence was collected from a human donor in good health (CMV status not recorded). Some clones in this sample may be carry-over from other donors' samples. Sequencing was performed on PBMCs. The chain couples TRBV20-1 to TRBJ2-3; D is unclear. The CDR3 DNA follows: TGCAGTGCTGGAACAGATACGCAGTATTTT. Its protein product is CSAGTDTQYF.